Below, one TCR beta chain is given with its context. Its cognate antigen is unknown. TCR beta CDR3 regions were amplified from RNA transcripts. TCR CDR3 regions were first amplified by RT-PCR with HTBI primers. TCRdb reprocessed the multiplex PCR reads via MiXCR and lists one record per CDR3 protein. Of 600,000 or so distinct CDR3 sequences listed, approximately 15% are singletons. This record comes from a study of T cells in Graves' hyperthyroidism and ophthalmopathy. General study results and limits: Most expanded thyroid clonotypes above 0.001 also appeared in blood.

The sequencing sample was made of blood. The receptor was isolated from a woman under 30 with Graves' ophthalmopathy.

The CDR3 region is CASYQGAGEQYF. The CDR3 bases are TGTGCCAGCTACCAGGGGGCGGGAGAGCAGTACTTC. The chain couples TRBV6-1 to TRBJ2-7; 8 bases fit TRBD1. The CDR3 totals 12 residues. The V and J ends lost 8 bases and 7 bases, in that order; junction bases with no gene match: 7. Germline-derived CDR1 and CDR2 are MNHNS and SASEGT.